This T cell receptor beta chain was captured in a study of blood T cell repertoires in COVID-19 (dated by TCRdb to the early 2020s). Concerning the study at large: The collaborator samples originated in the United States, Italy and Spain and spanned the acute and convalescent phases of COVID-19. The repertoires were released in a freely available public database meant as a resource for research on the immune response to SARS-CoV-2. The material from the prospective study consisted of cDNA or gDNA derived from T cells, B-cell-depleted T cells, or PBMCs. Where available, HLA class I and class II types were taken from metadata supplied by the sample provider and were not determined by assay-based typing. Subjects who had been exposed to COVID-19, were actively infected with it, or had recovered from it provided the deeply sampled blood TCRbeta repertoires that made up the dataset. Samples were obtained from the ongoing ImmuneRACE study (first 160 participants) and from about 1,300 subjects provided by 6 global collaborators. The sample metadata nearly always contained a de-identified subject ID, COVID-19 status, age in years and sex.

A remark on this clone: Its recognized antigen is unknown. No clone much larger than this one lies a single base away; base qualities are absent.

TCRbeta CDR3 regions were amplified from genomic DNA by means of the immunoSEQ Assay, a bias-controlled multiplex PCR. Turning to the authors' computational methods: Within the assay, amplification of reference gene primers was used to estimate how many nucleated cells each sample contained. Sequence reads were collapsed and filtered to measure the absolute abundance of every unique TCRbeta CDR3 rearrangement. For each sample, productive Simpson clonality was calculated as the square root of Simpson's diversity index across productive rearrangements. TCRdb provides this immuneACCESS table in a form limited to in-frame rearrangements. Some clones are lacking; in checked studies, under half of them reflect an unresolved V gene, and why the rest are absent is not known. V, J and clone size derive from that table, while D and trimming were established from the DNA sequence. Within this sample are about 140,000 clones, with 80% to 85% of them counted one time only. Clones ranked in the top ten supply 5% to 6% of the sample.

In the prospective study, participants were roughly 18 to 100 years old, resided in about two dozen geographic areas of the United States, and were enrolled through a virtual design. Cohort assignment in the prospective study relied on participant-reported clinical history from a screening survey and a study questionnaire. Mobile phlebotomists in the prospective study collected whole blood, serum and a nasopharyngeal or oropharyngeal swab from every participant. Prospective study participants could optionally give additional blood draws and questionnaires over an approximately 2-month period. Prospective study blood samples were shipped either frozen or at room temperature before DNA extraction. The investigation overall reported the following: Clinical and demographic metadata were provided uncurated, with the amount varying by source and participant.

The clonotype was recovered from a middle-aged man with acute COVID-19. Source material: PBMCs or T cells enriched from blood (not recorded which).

The base sequence is TGTGCCAGCAGCCATAGCGGGGGAACAACCGGGGAGCTGTTTTTT. Its coded protein is CASSHSGGTTGELFF. The rearranged chain carries TRBV4-2 and TRBJ2-2; the junction holds 9 bases that match TRBD2. The germline V gene sets CDR1 to LGHNA and CDR2 to YNFKEQ. V loses 3 bases at its end and J loses 5 bases; junction bases beyond the gene matches: 4. Including the terminal cysteine and phenylalanine, the CDR3 comprises 15 residues. The CDR3 DNA has 45 bases and is translated from base 1.